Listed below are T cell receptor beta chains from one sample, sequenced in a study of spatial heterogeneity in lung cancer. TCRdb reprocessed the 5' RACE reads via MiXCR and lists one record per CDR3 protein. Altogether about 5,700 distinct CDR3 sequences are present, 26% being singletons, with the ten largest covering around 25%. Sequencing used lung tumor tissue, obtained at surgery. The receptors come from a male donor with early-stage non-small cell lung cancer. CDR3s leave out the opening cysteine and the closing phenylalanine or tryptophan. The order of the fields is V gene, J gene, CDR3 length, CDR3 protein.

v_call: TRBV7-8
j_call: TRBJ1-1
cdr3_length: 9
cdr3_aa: ASSPLAEAF

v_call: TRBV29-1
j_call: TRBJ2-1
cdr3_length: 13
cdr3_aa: SDRPGLAGVNEQF

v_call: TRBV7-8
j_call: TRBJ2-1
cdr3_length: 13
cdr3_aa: ASSLGLAGGNEQF

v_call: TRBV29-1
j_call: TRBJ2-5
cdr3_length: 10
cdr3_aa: SVGGPGETQY

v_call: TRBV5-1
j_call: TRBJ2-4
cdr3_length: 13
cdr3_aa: ASSFSGSMENIQY

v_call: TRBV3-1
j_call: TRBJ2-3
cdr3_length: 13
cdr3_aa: ASSGAGGGTDTQY

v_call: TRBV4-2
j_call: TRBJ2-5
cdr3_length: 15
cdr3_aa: ASSQDVGTGGKETQY

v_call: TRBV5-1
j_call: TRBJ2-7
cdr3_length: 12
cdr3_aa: ASIRVPGPSEQY

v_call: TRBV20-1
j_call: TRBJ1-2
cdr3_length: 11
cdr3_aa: SAKQGFSYGYT

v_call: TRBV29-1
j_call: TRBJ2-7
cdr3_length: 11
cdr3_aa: SVVGGVTYEQY

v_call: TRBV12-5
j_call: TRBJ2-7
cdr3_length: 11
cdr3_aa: ASGLGIAYEQY

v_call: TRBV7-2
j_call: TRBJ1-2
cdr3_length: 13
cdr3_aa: ASSLSMGQSRWYT

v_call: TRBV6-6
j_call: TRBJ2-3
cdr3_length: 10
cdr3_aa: ASGVDTDTQY

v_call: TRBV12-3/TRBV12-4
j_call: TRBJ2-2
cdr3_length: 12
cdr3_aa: ASSRQGSSGELF

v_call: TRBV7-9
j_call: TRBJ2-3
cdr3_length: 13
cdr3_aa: ASSLASVGTDTQY

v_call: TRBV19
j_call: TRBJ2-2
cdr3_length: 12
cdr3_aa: ASTKRQDTGELF

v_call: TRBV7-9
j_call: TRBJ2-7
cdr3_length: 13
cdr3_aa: ASSTDRGRAYEQY

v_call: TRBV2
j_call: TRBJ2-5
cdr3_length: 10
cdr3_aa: ASRTPQETQY

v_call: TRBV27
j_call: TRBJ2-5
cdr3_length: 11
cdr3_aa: TSRNRGEETQY

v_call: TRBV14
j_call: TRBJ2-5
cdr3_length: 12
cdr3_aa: ASSQDLVRETQY

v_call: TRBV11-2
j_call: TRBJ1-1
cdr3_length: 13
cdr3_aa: ASSLGRDMYTEAF

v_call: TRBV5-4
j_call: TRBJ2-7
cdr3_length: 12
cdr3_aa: ASRRQGVGNEQY

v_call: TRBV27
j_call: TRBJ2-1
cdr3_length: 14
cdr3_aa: ASSLLSHRPHNEQF

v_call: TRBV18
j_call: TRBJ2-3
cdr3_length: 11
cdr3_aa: ASSGRTADTQY

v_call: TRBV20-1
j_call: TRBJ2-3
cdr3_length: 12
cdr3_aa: SAEDYLSTDTQY

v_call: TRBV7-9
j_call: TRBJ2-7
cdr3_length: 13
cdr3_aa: ASSSTGTNGHEQY